The clone carrying this T cell receptor beta chain came up many times. No antigen is known for it. The junction departs from germline at one end; a sequencing error may be responsible. The record originates from a study of HIV-infected patients and healthy controls. General study results and limits: Eight alpha and eight beta V genes differed significantly in mean usage between HIV-infected patients and controls. Unequal distinct sequence numbers between patients and controls complicated comparisons.

Alpha and beta constant-region primers primed reverse transcription of approximately 0.55 ug RNA. Alpha and beta chain libraries were made separately by chain-specific third strand synthesis with multiplexing indices. One primer pair amplified all rearrangements per chain; each cDNA got molecular barcodes. From the 5' RACE reads, TCRdb called clonotypes with MiXCR, one entry per CDR3 protein. The sample contains 17,000 or so distinct CDR3 sequences, 4.5% to 7% of which appear only once. Germline V lookup: CDR1 LNHDA, CDR2 SQIVND (reference sequence). This CDR3 spans 16 amino acids. All unsorted peripheral T cells were captured because whole blood was used without fractionation.

The chain is built from TRBV19 and TRBJ2-3; D might be TRBD1 (6 bases). The sample taken for sequencing was blood. This TCR was sampled from an adult in good health. The CDR3 reads CASSNGDRRDTNTQYF. The CDR3 DNA reads TGTGCCAGTAGTAACGGGGACCGAAGGGACACAAATACGCAGTATTTT. Variable domain in full (rest from reference TRBV19 and TRBJ2-3): DGGITQSPKYLFRKEGQNVTLSCEQNLNHDAMYWYRQDPGQGLRLIYYSQIVNDFQKGDIAEGYSVSREKKESFPLTVTSAQKNPTAFYLCASSNGDRRDTNTQYFGPGTRLTVL.